What follows are 3 T cell receptor beta chains derived from one specimen sequenced in a study of blood T cell repertoires in COVID-19. Some clones are missing from TCRdb's copy, which holds only in-frame ones; the method was immunoSEQ multiplex PCR. This repertoire shows 100,000 to 120,000 clones, around nine tenths found once; its top ten account for less than 8.5%. The sequenced sample was peripheral blood. These receptors originate from a woman aged 70 to 79 who had recovered from COVID-19.

The chain is built from TRBV7-9 and TRBJ1-2; 10 bases line up with TRBD1. Germline lookup yields CDR1 SEHNR and CDR2 FQNEAQ (reference sequence). The CDR3 consists of 17 residues. V lost 2 bases, J lost 3 bases, and 9 bases stayed unmatched. This CDR3 is CASSLSPGQGGDYGYTF. The CDR3 region has the DNA TGTGCCAGCAGCTTATCACCCGGACAGGGGGGTGACTATGGCTACACCTTC.

The V gene is TRBV19, the J gene TRBJ2-5; 9 bases line up with TRBD1. The CDR3 has 14 residues. Germline CDR1 reads LNHDA; CDR2 reads SQIVND (reference sequence). The V and J ends lost 7 bases and 3 bases, in that order; junction bases with no gene match: 6. The DNA of the CDR3 is TGTGCCAGTACGAAACAGGGGGCAAAAGAGACCCAGTACTTC. It specifies CASTKQGAKETQYF.

This clone was observed a single time. Other DNA variants within this sample encode the same CDR3. V is TRBV18 and J is TRBJ2-7, with D possibly matching TRBD1 (5 bases). The germline V gene has CDR1 KGHSH and CDR2 LQKENI. The V end lost 2 bases, the J end lost 3 bases, and 8 bases lay between the germline ends. This CDR3 has 13 residues. The CDR3: CASSPGQSYEQYF. CDR3 nucleotide sequence: TGTGCCAGCTCACCAGGACAAAGCTACGAGCAGTACTTC.